The 10 T cell receptor beta chains presented below share a single source sample, sequenced in a study of blood T cells in healthy people across ages. A J-beta primer mix and a sample-barcoded 5' primer were used in a second PCR of about 7 to 12 cycles. TCRdb re-called the 5' RACE reads through MiXCR, storing one row per CDR3 protein. In the table there are about 1.7 million distinct CDR3 sequences, 25% to 30% of which are singletons. The sequenced sample consisted of blood. The receptors shown here come from a woman aged 25 to 39 in good health.

V is TRBV20-1 and J is TRBJ1-5, with 8 bases aligning to TRBD1. Trimming at V came to 8 bases and at J to 7 bases, leaving 10 bases not matched to a gene. This CDR3 comprises 13 residues. CDR1 is DFQATT and CDR2 is SNEGSKA in the germline V gene (reference sequence). Here the CDR3 DNA reads TGCAGTACCTTACACAGGACAGGGCAGCCCCAGCATTTT. The encoded protein is CSTLHRTGQPQHF.

This clonotype was counted only a few times. The chain recombines TRBV2 with TRBJ1-1; D remains ambiguous. The germline CDR1 and CDR2 sequences are SNHLY and FYNNEI. Trimming removed 2 bases at V and 5 bases at J, with 6 bases between. The CDR3 is made up of 12 amino acids. For the CDR3, the DNA is TGTGCCAGCAGTGAACGGGAAACTGAAGCTTTCTTT. Translation: CASSERETEAFF.

This clonotype turned up a few times. V usage is TRBV7-2 and J usage is TRBJ2-5; D might be TRBD2 (7 bases). This CDR3 spans 18 amino acids. Germline V gives CDR1 SGHTA, CDR2 FQGNSA. Trimming took off 5 bases at V and 5 bases at J, with 27 bases between the two ends. CDR3 bases: TGTGCCAGCAGCCAAAAGGGAAGGGGGGGTCTGGATGGGGAGACCCAGTACTTC. This sequence encodes CASSQKGRGGLDGETQYF.

The chain is built from TRBV28 and TRBJ1-5; possibly TRBD1 for D (5 bases). CDR1 and CDR2 (germline): MDHEN, SYDVKM. Deletions cut 1 base from V and 6 bases from J, with 16 bases between. The CDR3 covers 16 residues. CDR3 DNA: TGTGCCAGCAGTTTATCCACGAGGTCAGGGAGTCAGCCCCAGCATTTT. It is translated as CASSLSTRSGSQPQHF. The full variable domain, its missing parts supplied by reference TRBV28 and TRBJ1-5, is DVKVTQSSRYLVKRTGEKVFLECVQDMDHENMFWYRQDPGLGLRLIYFSYDVKMKEKGDIPEGYSVSREKKERFSLILESASTNQTSMYLCASSLSTRSGSQPQHFGDGTRLSIL.

V is TRBV6-1 and J is TRBJ2-4, with TRBD1 matching over 7 bases. J gave up 16 bases and V 3 bases, and 18 bases lay outside the gene matches. CDR3 length: 15 amino acids. The germline V gene encodes CDR1 MNHNS and CDR2 SASEGT. The CDR3 bases are TGTGCCAGCAGTGATCTCGGGACAGCATCCCCCGAAGTTTACTTC. As protein: CASSDLGTASPEVYF.

The J gene is TRBJ2-2, the V gene TRBV10-3, with a weak D call TRBD2 (5 bases). V dropped 0 bases and J dropped 2 bases, with 10 bases sitting between them. Germline V gene lookup returns CDR1 ENHRY and CDR2 SYGVKD. The length of the CDR3 is 16 residues. CDR3 amino acids: CAISESQRLNTGELFF. Written as DNA, the CDR3 is TGTGCCATCAGTGAGTCACAGCGGCTAAACACCGGGGAGCTGTTTTTT.

The chain employs TRBV12-3 or TRBV12-4 and TRBJ2-1; D possibly uses TRBD1 or TRBD2 (5 bases each). This CDR3 contains 12 residues. Trimming took off 7 bases at V and 13 bases at J, with 17 bases between the two ends. This CDR3 is CASTGTEETQFF. CDR3 DNA: TGTGCCAGCACCGGGACGGAAGAGACCCAGTTCTTC.

This clonotype was seen only a few times. In nucleotides, the CDR3 is TGTGCCAGCAGTGAAGAGCGGGGGGGCAGCTACGAGCAGTACTTC. Amino acid sequence: CASSEERGGSYEQYF. J is TRBJ2-7 and V is TRBV2; 10 bases fit TRBD2. This CDR3 is 15 amino acids long. After removal of 1 base from V and 3 bases from J, the junction contained 3 bases not matched to a gene. Looked up from germline, CDR1 is SNHLY and CDR2 is FYNNEI.

In its sample, this clonotype was seen many times. This chain links TRBV7-9 with TRBJ2-1; 11 nucleotides line up with TRBD2. The ends lost 1 base at V and 2 bases at J; junction bases unmatched: 7. The CDR3 length is 18 residues. Germline V gene lookup returns CDR1 SEHNR and CDR2 FQNEAQ (reference sequence). The CDR3 sequence is CASSLVTSGGRPYNEQFF. As DNA, the CDR3 is TGTGCCAGCAGCTTAGTAACTAGCGGGGGCCGACCCTACAATGAGCAGTTCTTC.

The chain couples TRBV28 to TRBJ1-2; 8 bases align to TRBD1. This CDR3 has 15 amino acids. The V and J ends lost 4 bases and 7 bases, in that order; junction bases with no gene match: 11. Per germline, CDR1 MDHEN and CDR2 SYDVKM. DNA for the CDR3: TGTGCCAGCAGTTCGCCCGGGGGACAGGACGGTGGCTACACCTTC. Protein: CASSSPGGQDGGYTF.